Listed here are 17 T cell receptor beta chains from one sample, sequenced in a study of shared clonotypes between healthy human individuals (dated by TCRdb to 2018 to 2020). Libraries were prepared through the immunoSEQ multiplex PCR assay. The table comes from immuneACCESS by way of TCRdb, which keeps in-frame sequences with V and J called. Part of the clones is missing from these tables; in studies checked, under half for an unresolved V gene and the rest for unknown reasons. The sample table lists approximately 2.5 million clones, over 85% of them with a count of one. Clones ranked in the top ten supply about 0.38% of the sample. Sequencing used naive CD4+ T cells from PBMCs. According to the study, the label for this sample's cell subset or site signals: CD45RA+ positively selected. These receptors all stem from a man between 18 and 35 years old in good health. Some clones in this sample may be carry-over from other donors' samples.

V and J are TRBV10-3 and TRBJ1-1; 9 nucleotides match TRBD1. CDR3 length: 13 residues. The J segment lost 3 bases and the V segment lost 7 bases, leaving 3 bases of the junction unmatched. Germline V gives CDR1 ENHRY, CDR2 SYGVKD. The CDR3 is CAIKRTGDTEAFF. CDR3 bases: TGTGCCATCAAGAGGACAGGGGACACTGAAGCTTTCTTT.

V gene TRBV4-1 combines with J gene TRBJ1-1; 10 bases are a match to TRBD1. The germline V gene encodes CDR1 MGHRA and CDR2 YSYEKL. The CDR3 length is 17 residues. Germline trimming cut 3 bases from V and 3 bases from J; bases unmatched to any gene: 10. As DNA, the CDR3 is TGCGCCAGCAGCCAGAGCCGGGACAGGGGATGGGACACTGAAGCTTTCTTT. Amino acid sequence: CASSQSRDRGWDTEAFF.

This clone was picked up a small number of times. CDR3 nucleotide sequence: TGTGCCAGCGGCATCAGGCTGATCAATCAGCCCCAGCATTTT. This sequence encodes CASGIRLINQPQHF. This sequence joins TRBV28 and TRBJ1-5; D not certain. The germline gives CDR1 MDHEN, CDR2 SYDVKM. Trimming left V 8 bases short and J 3 bases short, with 14 bases between. The CDR3 is made up of 14 amino acids.

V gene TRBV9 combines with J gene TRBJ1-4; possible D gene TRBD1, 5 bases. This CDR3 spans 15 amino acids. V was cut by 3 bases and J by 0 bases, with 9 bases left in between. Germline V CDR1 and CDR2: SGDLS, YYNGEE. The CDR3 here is CASSGRQSTNEKLFF. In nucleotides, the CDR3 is TGTGCCAGCAGCGGTAGACAGTCAACTAATGAAAAACTGTTTTTT.

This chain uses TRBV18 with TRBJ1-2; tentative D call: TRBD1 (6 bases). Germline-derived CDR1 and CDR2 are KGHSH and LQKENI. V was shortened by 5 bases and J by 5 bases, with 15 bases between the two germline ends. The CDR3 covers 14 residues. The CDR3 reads CASSGTLDTYGYTF. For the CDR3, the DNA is TGTGCCAGCTCAGGGACACTTGATACTTATGGCTACACCTTC.

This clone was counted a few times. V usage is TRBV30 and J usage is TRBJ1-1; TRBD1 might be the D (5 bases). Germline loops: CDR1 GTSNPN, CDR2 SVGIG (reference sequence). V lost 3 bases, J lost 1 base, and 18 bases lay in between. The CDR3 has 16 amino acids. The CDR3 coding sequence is TGTGCCTGGAGAGACGCCCGGGGACCGTGGAACACTGAAGCTTTCTTT. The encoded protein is CAWRDARGPWNTEAFF.

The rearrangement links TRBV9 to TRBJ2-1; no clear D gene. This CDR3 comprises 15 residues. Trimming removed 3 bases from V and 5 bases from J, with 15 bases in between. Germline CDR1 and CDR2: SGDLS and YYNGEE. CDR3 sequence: CASSGATSANNEQFF. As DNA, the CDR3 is TGTGCCAGCAGCGGAGCGACGTCTGCGAACAATGAGCAGTTCTTC.

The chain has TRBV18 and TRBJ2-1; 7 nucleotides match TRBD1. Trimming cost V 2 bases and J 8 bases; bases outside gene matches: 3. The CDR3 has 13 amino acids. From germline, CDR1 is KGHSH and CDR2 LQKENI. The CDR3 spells CASSPGTADEQFF. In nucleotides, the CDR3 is TGTGCCAGCTCACCAGGGACAGCCGATGAGCAGTTCTTC.

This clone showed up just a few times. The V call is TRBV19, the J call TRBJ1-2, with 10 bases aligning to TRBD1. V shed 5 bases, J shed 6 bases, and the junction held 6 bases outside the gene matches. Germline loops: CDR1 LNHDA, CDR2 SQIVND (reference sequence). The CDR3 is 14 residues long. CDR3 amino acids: CASSPRQGAHGYTF. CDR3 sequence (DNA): TGTGCCAGTAGTCCCCGACAGGGGGCTCATGGCTACACCTTC.

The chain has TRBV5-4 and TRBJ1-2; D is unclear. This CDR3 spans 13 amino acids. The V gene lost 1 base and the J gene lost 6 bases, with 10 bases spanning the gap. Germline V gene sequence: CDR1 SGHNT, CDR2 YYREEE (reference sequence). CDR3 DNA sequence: TGTGCCAGCAGCTTGAGACCTGGGGATGGCTACACCTTC. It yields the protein CASSLRPGDGYTF.

CDR3 sequence: CASSSGTSGYYEQYF. CDR3 DNA sequence: TGTGCCAGCAGCTCGGGGACTAGCGGTTACTACGAGCAGTACTTC. J is TRBJ2-7 and V is TRBV9, with 11 bases that match TRBD2. The junction had 6 bases not matched to a gene; V was cut back by 4 bases and J by 3 bases. Germline loops: CDR1 SGDLS, CDR2 YYNGEE. The CDR3 consists of 15 residues. The full variable domain, its missing parts supplied by reference TRBV9 and TRBJ2-7, is DSGVTQTPKHLITATGQRVTLRCSPRSGDLSVYWYQQSLDQGLQFLIQYYNGEERAKGNILERFSAQQFPDLHSELNLSSLELGDSALYFCASSSGTSGYYEQYFGPGTRLTVT.

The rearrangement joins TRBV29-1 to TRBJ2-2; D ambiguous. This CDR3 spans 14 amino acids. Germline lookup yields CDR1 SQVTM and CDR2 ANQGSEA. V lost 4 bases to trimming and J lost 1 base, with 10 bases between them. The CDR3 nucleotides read TGCAGCGTTGTTGTGGATCTGAACACCGGGGAGCTGTTTTTT. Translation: CSVVVDLNTGELFF.

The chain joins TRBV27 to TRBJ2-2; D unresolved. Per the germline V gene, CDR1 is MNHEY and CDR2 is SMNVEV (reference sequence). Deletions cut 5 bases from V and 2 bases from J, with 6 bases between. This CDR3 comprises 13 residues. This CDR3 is CASSPYNTGELFF. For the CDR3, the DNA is TGTGCCAGCAGTCCCTATAACACCGGGGAGCTGTTTTTT.

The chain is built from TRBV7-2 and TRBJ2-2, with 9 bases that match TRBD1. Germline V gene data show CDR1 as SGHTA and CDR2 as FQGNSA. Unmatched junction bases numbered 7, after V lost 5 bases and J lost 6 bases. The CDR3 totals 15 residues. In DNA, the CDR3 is TGTGCCAGCAGCAAGGGACAGGGAGTGGCCGGGGAGCTGTTTTTT. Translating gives CASSKGQGVAGELFF.

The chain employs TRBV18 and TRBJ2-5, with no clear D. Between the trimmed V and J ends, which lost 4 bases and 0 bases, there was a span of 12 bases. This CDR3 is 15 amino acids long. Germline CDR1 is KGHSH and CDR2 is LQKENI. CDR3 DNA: TGTGCCAGCTCACGCTTCTCAGGCCACCAAGAGACCCAGTACTTC. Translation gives CASSRFSGHQETQYF. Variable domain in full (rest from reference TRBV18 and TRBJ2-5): NAGVMQNPRHLVRRRGQEARLRCSPMKGHSHVYWYRQLPEEGLKFMVYLQKENIIDESGMPKERFSAEFPKEGPSILRIQQVVRGDSAAYFCASSRFSGHQETQYFGPGTRLLVL.

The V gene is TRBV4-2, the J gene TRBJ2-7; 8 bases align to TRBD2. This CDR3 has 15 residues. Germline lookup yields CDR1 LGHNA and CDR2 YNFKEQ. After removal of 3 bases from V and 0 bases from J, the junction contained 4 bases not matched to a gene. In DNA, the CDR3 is TGTGCCAGCAGCCAGACTAGCGTGGGCTCCTACGAGCAGTACTTC. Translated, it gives CASSQTSVGSYEQYF.

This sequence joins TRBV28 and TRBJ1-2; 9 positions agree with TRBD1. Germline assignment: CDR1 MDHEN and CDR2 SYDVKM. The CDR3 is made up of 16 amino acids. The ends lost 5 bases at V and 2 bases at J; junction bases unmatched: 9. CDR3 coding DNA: TGTGCCAGCAGTGCCCCCCGGGGACAGGGAAACTATGGCTACACCTTC. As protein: CASSAPRGQGNYGYTF.